These 15 T cell receptor beta chains were all obtained from the same sample, sequenced in a study of cytomegalovirus exposure and HLA in healthy donors. Primers included in the PCR were 60 Vbeta and 13 Jbeta primers. Clones were sequenced by immunoSEQ multiplex PCR, and TCRdb holds only the in-frame ones, with some missing. The sample has about 130,000 clones. The sample taken for sequencing was PBMCs. These receptors were collected from a woman aged 40-49 years in good health and CMV-seropositive.

The CDR3 DNA reads TGTGCCAGCAGCCGGGACACCTACACCGGGGAGCTGTTTTTT. It codes for CASSRDTYTGELFF. The rearrangement uses TRBV7-2 and TRBJ2-2; D might be TRBD1 (6 bases). With 5 bases removed from V and 3 bases from J, the gap between germline ends came to 10 bases. CDR3 length: 14 residues. The germline CDR1 and CDR2 sequences are SGHTA and FQGNSA. The variable domain in full, with the rest retrieved from reference TRBV7-2 and TRBJ2-2, is GAGVSQSPSNKVTEKGKDVELRCDPISGHTALYWYRQSLGQGLEFLIYFQGNSAPDKSGLPSDRFSAERTGGSVSTLTIQRTQQEDSAVYLCASSRDTYTGELFFGEGSRLTVL.

This sequence joins TRBV29-1 and TRBJ2-7, with D hard to call. CDR3 size: 11 residues. The germline gives CDR1 SQVTM, CDR2 ANQGSEA. Trimming took off 3 bases at V and 3 bases at J, with 6 bases between the two ends. CDR3 region: CSVDGYYEQYF. The DNA of the CDR3 is TGCAGCGTTGACGGGTACTACGAGCAGTACTTC.

The genes are TRBV5-1 and TRBJ1-1; the match to TRBD1 covers 7 bases. There are 20 residues in the CDR3. Germline loops: CDR1 SGHRS, CDR2 YFSETQ. Losses at the gene ends were 4 bases for V and 0 bases for J; bases not matched to a gene: 21. CDR3 sequence: CASSTTGTRGGIRVNTEAFF. In DNA form, the CDR3 reads TGCGCCAGCAGCACGACAGGGACGAGGGGTGGGATTAGGGTGAACACTGAAGCTTTCTTT.

The chain uses TRBV5-8 and TRBJ1-4; 12 bases align to TRBD1. The germline V gene has CDR1 SGHTS and CDR2 YDEGEE. Trimming removed 6 bases from V and 8 bases from J; junction bases left unmatched: 5. CDR3 length equals 14 residues. CDR3 nucleotide sequence: TGTGCCAGCACCCTGGGACAGGGGGCCGAAAAACTGTTTTTT. Residues: CASTLGQGAEKLFF.

This chain joins TRBV7-3 and TRBJ2-2, with D perhaps TRBD2 (7 bases). V lost 7 bases, J lost 2 bases, and 14 bases lay in between. The CDR3 totals 15 residues. Germline V CDR1 and CDR2: SGHTA, FQGTGA. The CDR3 sequence is CASTQGGVNTGELFF. The CDR3 bases are TGTGCCAGCACCCAAGGGGGGGTAAACACCGGGGAGCTGTTTTTT.

The chain carries TRBV25-1 and TRBJ2-7, with a weak D call TRBD1 (6 bases). The CDR3 totals 13 residues. CDR1 is MGHDK, CDR2 SYGVNS, per germline. V dropped 3 bases and J dropped 5 bases, with 11 bases sitting between them. CDR3 nucleotides: TGTGCCAGCAGTGAGTACAGGGTGCACGAGCAGTACTTC. It encodes CASSEYRVHEQYF.

The chain is built from TRBV7-9 and TRBJ2-5, with a possible D match to TRBD1 (5 bases). CDR3 size: 15 residues. Germline values: CDR1 SEHNR, CDR2 FQNEAQ (reference sequence). V lost 3 bases and J 1 base, leaving 12 bases between the germline ends. CDR3: CASSFGDSRQETQYF. The CDR3 DNA reads TGTGCCAGCAGCTTCGGTGACAGCCGCCAAGAGACCCAGTACTTC.

The chain couples TRBV5-3 to TRBJ1-5; 9 bases map to TRBD1. TRBV5-3 is marked as an open reading frame, function uncertain. Unmatched junction bases numbered 18, after V lost 4 bases and J lost 7 bases. The CDR3 sequence is 18 residues long. The CDR3 region has the DNA TGTGCCAGAAGCCCCGTGGTCATACAGGGGGCGAGCGGGCAGCCCCAGCATTTT. This codes for CARSPVVIQGASGQPQHF.

V is TRBV6-6 and J is TRBJ2-1; a possible D gene is TRBD1 (5 bases). The CDR3 runs 11 residues. The ends were cut back, 5 bases at V and 13 bases at J, with 12 bases in the middle. CDR1 MNHNY and CDR2 SVGAGI come from the germline V gene (reference sequence). The CDR3 DNA is TGTGCCAGCAGTAATGGTAGGGGCCAGTTCTTC. It is translated as CASSNGRGQFF.

The rearrangement joins TRBV27 to TRBJ1-4; 7 bases map to TRBD1. The ends lost 5 bases at V and 4 bases at J; junction bases unmatched: 4. The CDR3 contains 14 residues. Germline V lookup: CDR1 MNHEY, CDR2 SMNVEV (reference sequence). The DNA for the CDR3 is TGTGCCAGCAGTCACAACAGGGGTAATGAAAAACTGTTTTTT. It yields the protein CASSHNRGNEKLFF. Full variable domain (remainder filled in from reference TRBV27 and TRBJ1-4): EAQVTQNPRYLITVTGKKLTVTCSQNMNHEYMSWYRQDPGLGLRQIYYSMNVEVTDKGDVPEGYKVSRKEKRNFPLILESPSPNQTSLYFCASSHNRGNEKLFFGSGTQLSVL.

The chain combines TRBV6-1 with TRBJ2-3; 13 nucleotides line up with TRBD2. After removal of 4 bases from V and 2 bases from J, the junction contained 6 bases not matched to a gene. Germline CDR1 reads MNHNS; CDR2 reads SASEGT. CDR3 length: 17 residues. This CDR3 reads CASSARTSGSPTDTQYF. The CDR3 DNA follows: TGTGCCAGCAGTGCACGGACTAGCGGGAGCCCCACAGATACGCAGTATTTT.

V and J are TRBV7-9 and TRBJ2-7; 9 bases line up with TRBD1. Germline V gene sequence: CDR1 SEHNR, CDR2 FQNEAQ (reference sequence). This CDR3 is 15 amino acids long. V lost 2 bases, J lost 3 bases, and 5 bases stayed unmatched. CDR3 DNA: TGTGCCAGCAGCTTAACAGGGGGCTCCGTCTACGAGCAGTACTTC. It specifies CASSLTGGSVYEQYF.

The rearrangement uses TRBV30 and TRBJ1-2, with D tentatively TRBD1 (6 bases). This CDR3 spans 13 amino acids. The ends were cut back, 7 bases at V and 5 bases at J, with 17 bases in the middle. Germline assignment: CDR1 GTSNPN and CDR2 SVGIG (reference sequence). The CDR3 spells CALSWEGEYGYTF. The CDR3, as DNA: TGTGCCTTGTCCTGGGAGGGGGAGTATGGCTACACCTTC.

This rearrangement joins TRBV30 to TRBJ2-7; D call uncertain. Germline CDR1 is GTSNPN and CDR2 is SVGIG (reference sequence). V lost 2 bases, J lost 0 bases, and 8 bases lay in between. CDR3 length equals 13 residues. The chain's CDR3 is CAWSPLSSYEQYF. Here the CDR3 DNA reads TGTGCCTGGAGTCCCCTCAGCTCCTACGAGCAGTACTTC.

The CDR3 sequence: CASSGGTLNQETQYF. The CDR3 region has the DNA TGCGCCAGCAGCGGGGGGACTCTAAATCAAGAGACCCAGTACTTC. This sequence joins TRBV5-1 and TRBJ2-5; tentative D call: TRBD2 (6 bases). Trimming left V 4 bases short and J 2 bases short, with 15 bases between. The CDR3 has 15 residues. Germline CDR1 reads SGHRS; CDR2 reads YFSETQ.